A selection of T cell receptor beta chains follows, all from one sample in a study of blood T cell repertoires in COVID-19. TCRdb's table, derived via immunoSEQ multiplex PCR, lists solely in-frame clones and lacks some. The sample shows 51,000 or so clones, around 92% of them seen only once. The sequencing input was peripheral blood. These receptors all stem from a man aged 80 or over with active or convalescent COVID-19. The CDR3 runs from the conserved cysteine through the conserved F or W. The D gene is left open where the match is weak. Size values are once, few and many counts, or a class for expanded clones, and some rows have none.

clone size	V gene	D gene	J gene	CDR3 protein	CDR3 DNA
NA	TRBV12-3/TRBV12-4	NA	TRBJ2-2	CASTLNTGELFF	TGTGCCAGCACCTTGAACACCGGGGAGCTGTTTTTT
NA	TRBV7-8	TRBD2	TRBJ2-1	CASSMTSGVSSYNEQFF	TGTGCCAGCAGCATGACTAGCGGGGTTAGCTCCTACAATGAGCAGTTCTTC
NA	TRBV18	TRBD1	TRBJ1-4	CASSPPRDRGEKLFF	TGTGCCAGCTCACCACCTCGGGACAGAGGGGAAAAACTGTTTTTT
NA	TRBV29-1	TRBD2	TRBJ2-7	CSVEFGGSPYEQYF	TGCAGCGTTGAATTCGGCGGGAGTCCCTACGAGCAGTACTTC
NA	TRBV4-3	NA	TRBJ2-3	CASSQDPGIVTDTQYF	TGCGCCAGCAGCCAAGATCCGGGGATAGTCACAGATACGCAGTATTTT
NA	TRBV28	TRBD1	TRBJ2-7	CASTLGGQARLGEQYF	TGTGCCAGCACCCTAGGGGGCCAGGCTCGCTTGGGCGAGCAGTACTTC
NA	TRBV10-3	NA	TRBJ2-3	CAISESNGGAVSDTQYF	TGTGCCATCAGTGAGTCGAATGGAGGGGCTGTTTCAGATACGCAGTATTTT
few	TRBV28	NA	TRBJ2-7	CASSLDSGYEQYF	TGTGCCAGCAGTTTAGATTCCGGCTACGAGCAGTACTTC
few	TRBV7-2	TRBD1	TRBJ2-2	CASSQRSGGTGELFF	TGTGCCAGCAGCCAAAGGTCAGGGGGAACCGGGGAGCTGTTTTTT
NA	TRBV11-2	NA	TRBJ2-1	CASSLVNEGWAEQFF	TGTGCCAGCAGCTTAGTGAATGAGGGTTGGGCTGAGCAGTTCTTC
NA	TRBV18	NA	TRBJ1-2	CASSPTTPADGYTF	TGTGCCAGCTCACCTACGACACCAGCCGATGGCTACACCTTC
NA	TRBV7-2	NA	TRBJ2-3	CASSRQRGTDTQYF	TGTGCCAGCAGCCGGCAGCGGGGCACAGATACGCAGTATTTT
NA	TRBV2	TRBD2	TRBJ2-2	CASTFLGGSGELFF	TGTGCCAGCACATTCTTGGGGGGGTCCGGGGAGCTGTTTTTT
NA	TRBV28	TRBD1	TRBJ1-2	CASSLLSGQGTYGYTF	TGTGCCAGCAGTTTACTCTCGGGACAGGGGACCTATGGCTACACCTTC
NA	TRBV19	NA	TRBJ1-5	CASSMTVYSNQPQHF	TGTGCCAGTAGTATGACAGTGTATAGCAATCAGCCCCAGCATTTT
NA	TRBV7-8	NA	TRBJ2-7	CASSLRREKAYEQYF	TGTGCCAGCAGCTTACGCAGGGAAAAGGCCTACGAGCAGTACTTC
NA	TRBV9	NA	TRBJ1-5	CASSPRPNQPQHF	TGTGCCAGCAGCCCGCGGCCCAATCAGCCCCAGCATTTT
few	TRBV7-2	TRBD1	TRBJ1-5	CASSFTGGSNQPQHF	TGTGCCAGCAGCTTTACAGGGGGCAGCAATCAGCCCCAGCATTTT
NA	TRBV30	NA	TRBJ1-5	CASGIGQPQHF	TGTGCATCGGGGATCGGTCAGCCCCAGCATTTT
NA	TRBV7-2	NA	TRBJ1-5	CASSLEEGGNQPQHF	TGTGCCAGCAGCTTAGAAGAGGGGGGGAATCAGCCCCAGCATTTT
NA	TRBV6-6	NA	TRBJ1-6	CASAGLGSPLHF	TGTGCCAGCGCTGGACTGGGCTCACCCCTCCACTTT
NA	TRBV28	TRBD1	TRBJ1-6	CASSLLPGQGNSPLHF	TGTGCCAGCAGTCTCCTGCCGGGACAGGGAAATTCACCCCTCCACTTT
NA	TRBV2	TRBD2	TRBJ2-3	CASSSSGRPDTDTQYF	TGTGCCAGCAGTTCTAGCGGGAGGCCGGACACAGATACGCAGTATTTT
NA	TRBV5-5	NA	TRBJ2-5	CASSLGAIQETQYF	TGTGCCAGCAGCTTGGGAGCAATCCAAGAGACCCAGTACTTC
NA	TRBV3-1/TRBV3-2	NA	TRBJ1-4	CASSQSGWGGEKLFF	TGTGCCAGCAGCCAATCGGGATGGGGGGGTGAAAAACTGTTTTTT
NA	TRBV7-2	NA	TRBJ1-2	CASSLDQGNYGYTF	TGTGCCAGCAGCTTAGACCAGGGAAACTATGGCTACACCTTC
once	TRBV24-1	TRBD2	TRBJ2-1	CATSEAGLAGHRSYNEQFF	TGTGCCACCAGTGAGGCGGGACTAGCGGGCCACCGCTCCTACAATGAGCAGTTCTTC
NA	TRBV7-2	TRBD2	TRBJ2-7	CASSLRGGISYEQYF	TGTGCCAGCAGCCTCCGCGGGGGGATTTCCTACGAGCAGTACTTC
NA	TRBV30	NA	TRBJ1-4	CAWSVRIGLDEKLFF	TGTGCCTGGAGTGTACGGATAGGTCTAGATGAAAAACTGTTTTTT
NA	TRBV12-3/TRBV12-4	NA	TRBJ2-7	CASSLYYEQYF	TGTGCCAGCAGTCTTTACTACGAGCAGTACTTC
NA	TRBV27	NA	TRBJ1-5	CASRSGVRNQPQHF	TGTGCCAGCAGGTCGGGGGTGCGCAATCAGCCCCAGCATTTT
NA	TRBV19	NA	TRBJ1-2	CASSMSTGHNYGYTF	TGTGCCAGTAGTATGAGTACAGGCCATAACTATGGCTACACCTTC
NA	TRBV30	NA	TRBJ1-1	CAWNQGRGVGAFF	TGTGCCTGGAATCAGGGCAGGGGCGTGGGAGCTTTCTTT
once	TRBV4-2	NA	TRBJ1-3	CASSQDGFSGNTIYF	TGTGCCAGCAGCCAAGATGGCTTCTCTGGAAACACCATATATTTT
NA	TRBV19	TRBD1	TRBJ2-5	CASSSPTGTGGVVTQYF	TGTGCCAGTAGTTCACCGACCGGGACAGGGGGCGTAGTGACCCAGTACTTC
NA	TRBV3-1/TRBV3-2	NA	TRBJ2-7	CASSQEGVYEQYF	TGTGCCAGCAGCCAGGAGGGAGTCTACGAGCAGTACTTC
NA	TRBV6-5	TRBD1	TRBJ2-7	CASSDRGPPYEQYF	TGTGCCAGCAGCGACAGGGGCCCCCCTTACGAGCAGTACTTC
NA	TRBV30	NA	TRBJ2-1	CAWSDRGNEQFF	TGTGCCTGGAGTGATAGGGGAAATGAGCAGTTCTTC
NA	TRBV5-4	TRBD2	TRBJ2-5	CASSLQAGEETQYF	TGTGCCAGCAGCTTACAAGCGGGGGAGGAGACCCAGTACTTC
NA	TRBV6-2/TRBV6-3	NA	TRBJ1-1	CASSSGDFGPGAFF	NA
once	TRBV28	NA	TRBJ2-5	CASSFRGGRETQYF	TGTGCCAGCAGTTTCAGGGGCGGCCGGGAGACCCAGTACTTC
NA	TRBV7-6	NA	TRBJ2-1	CASSENSAGNEQFF	TGTGCCAGCAGCGAAAACTCTGCTGGTAATGAGCAGTTCTTC
NA	TRBV4-3	NA	TRBJ1-1	CASSQDHPGGEAFF	TGCGCCAGCAGCCAAGATCACCCCGGCGGGGAAGCTTTCTTT
medium-sized	TRBV28	TRBD1	TRBJ1-5	CASSSGQGNQPQHF	TGTGCCAGCAGTTCCGGACAGGGCAATCAGCCCCAGCATTTT
NA	TRBV6-6	TRBD1	TRBJ1-6	CASKQGTSPLHF	TGTGCCAGCAAACAGGGGACATCACCCCTCCACTTT
NA	TRBV24-1	TRBD2	TRBJ2-5	CATRASGGKTQYF	TGTGCCACTCGGGCTAGCGGGGGGAAGACCCAGTACTTC